A selection of T cell receptor beta chains follows, all from one sample in a study of cytomegalovirus exposure and HLA in healthy donors. The protocol was immunoSEQ multiplex PCR, while the TCRdb copy is restricted to in-frame clones and leaves out a portion. The data contain under 200,000 clones, 65% to 85% of them singletons. The sample was PBMCs. The receptors come from a woman aged 40 to 55 in good health and CMV-seropositive. The CDR3 runs from the conserved cysteine through the conserved F or W. The order of the fields is clone size, J gene, D gene, V gene, CDR3 DNA, CDR3 protein. The D gene is left open where the match is weak. Rows may omit the clone size; those that give it use once, few, many or a size class.

>.|TRBJ2-3|TRBD2|TRBV10-3
TGTGCCATCCAGGGCCCAGAGCGGGGGATGACAGATACGCAGTATTTT
CAIQGPERGMTDTQYF
>.|TRBJ1-5|.|TRBV18
TGTGCCAGCTCAACGTCCGGAGATCAGCCCCAGCATTTT
CASSTSGDQPQHF
>.|TRBJ2-3|TRBD2|TRBV4-1
TGCGCCAGCAGCCAAGATTATCAGCGGGGGCCACGCACAGATACGCAGTATTTT
CASSQDYQRGPRTDTQYF
>.|TRBJ2-1|TRBD2|TRBV18
TGTGCCAGCTCACCCGGACTAGTTTCTTTGTTCTTC
CASSPGLVSLFF
>once|TRBJ1-1|TRBD1|TRBV5-4
TGTGCCAGCAGCTTCGGGCAGGGGGCAGAAGCTTTCTTT
CASSFGQGAEAFF
>.|TRBJ2-2|.|TRBV5-1
TGCGCCAGCAGCTTACTCCGAGGGATTAACGGGGAGCTGTTTTTT
CASSLLRGINGELFF
>.|TRBJ2-7|TRBD2|TRBV7-2
TGTGCCAGCAGCCCGGTAGGACTAGCTATTATATTAAGCTCCTACGAGCAGTACTTC
CASSPVGLAIILSSYEQYF
>.|TRBJ2-7|TRBD1|TRBV25-1
TGTGCCAGCAGTGGACAGGGAGACGAGCAGTACTTC
CASSGQGDEQYF
>.|TRBJ2-7|TRBD1|TRBV13
TGTGCCAGCAGCTTAGGAGGGACAGGGATTTTGGACGAGCAGTACTTC
CASSLGGTGILDEQYF
>.|TRBJ2-2|TRBD1|TRBV18
TGTGCCAGCTCGCGACCGACAGGGTCTACCGGGGAGCTGTTTTTT
CASSRPTGSTGELFF
>.|TRBJ2-5|.|TRBV11-3
TGTGCCAGCAGCTTAACCAATTTGAGAGAAGAGACCCAGTACTTC
CASSLTNLREETQYF
>few|TRBJ2-7|TRBD2|TRBV5-6
TGTGCCAGCAGCTCCCTGTCGGGAGGTCCCGAGCAGTACTTC
CASSSLSGGPEQYF
>.|TRBJ1-1|.|TRBV28
TGTGCCAGCAGTTTTTGGAAGGGGCTGAGGACTGAAGCTTTCTTT
CASSFWKGLRTEAFF
>.|TRBJ2-5|.|TRBV29-1
TGCAGCGTGGGGAGAGAGACCCAGTACTTC
CSVGRETQYF
>.|TRBJ1-2|TRBD1|TRBV6-5
TGTGCCAGCAGACTGACAGGGGGAGACTATGGCTACACCTTC
CASRLTGGDYGYTF
>.|TRBJ1-5|.|TRBV6-1
TGTGCCAGCTCCCCAGCGGACGGCAATCAGCCCCAGCATTTT
CASSPADGNQPQHF
>.|TRBJ2-1|TRBD2|TRBV7-9
TGTGCCAGCAACATCGGACTAGCGGGAGGGAGCTCCTACAATGAGCAGTTCTTC
CASNIGLAGGSSYNEQFF
>.|TRBJ2-5|TRBD1|TRBV7-2
TGTGCCAGCACCCTTACAGGGGGCATCCAAGAGACCCAGTACTTC
CASTLTGGIQETQYF
>.|TRBJ1-1|TRBD1|TRBV2
TGTGCCAGCAGTGCATCGCGGGACAGGGTTCAGAACACTGAAGCTTTCTTT
CASSASRDRVQNTEAFF
>.|TRBJ2-1|TRBD2|TRBV6-4
TGTGCCAGCAGTGTAACTAGCGGGGGGGCGTTTGAGCAGTTCTTC
CASSVTSGGAFEQFF
>few|TRBJ1-2|.|TRBV18
TGTGCCAGCTCACCATCCGGGGAGGTCTATGGCTACACCTTC
CASSPSGEVYGYTF
>few|TRBJ1-2|.|TRBV5-1
TGCGCCAGCAGCCCGGCGGCAGGGGCCCACTATGGCTACACCTTC
CASSPAAGAHYGYTF
>.|TRBJ2-7|.|TRBV28
TGTGCCAGCAGTCTCCCGGGACTTGGGCAGGACGAGCAGTACTTC
CASSLPGLGQDEQYF
>few|TRBJ1-1|.|TRBV6-1
TGTGCCAGCAGTGTTGTGGACAGAGCTGAAGCTTTCTTT
CASSVVDRAEAFF
>few|TRBJ2-1|TRBD1|TRBV5-1
TGCGCCAGCAGCGACGGACAGGGGAATGAGCAGTTCTTC
CASSDGQGNEQFF
>.|TRBJ1-1|TRBD1|TRBV5-6
TGTGCCAGCAGCCAATACGGGACAGCGATTGAAGCTTTCTTT
CASSQYGTAIEAFF
>.|TRBJ1-1|.|TRBV6-5
TGTGCCAGCAGTTACTCCCACGACAGGTCCTCGAATGAAGCTTTCTTT
CASSYSHDRSSNEAFF
>.|TRBJ2-2|.|TRBV9
TGTGCCAGCTCCCGAGGGGGGGCGAACACCGGGGAGCTGTTTTTT
CASSRGGANTGELFF
>once|TRBJ2-2|.|TRBV5-1
TGCGCCAGCAGCTTCCCGACAGGGAACACCGGGGAGCTGTTTTTT
CASSFPTGNTGELFF
>.|TRBJ2-2|.|TRBV11-3
TGTGCCAGCAGCTTAGGACAGGGCACGGGAGACACCGGGGAGCTGTTTTTT
CASSLGQGTGDTGELFF
>few|TRBJ2-3|TRBD2|TRBV4-3
TGCGCCAGCAGCCAAGTAGCGGGCCCTAGCACAGATACGCAGTATTTT
CASSQVAGPSTDTQYF
>.|TRBJ1-5|TRBD1|TRBV7-2
TGTGCCAGCAGCGCGGAACCGGGACAGGGGGGTCCCCAGCATTTT
CASSAEPGQGGPQHF
>.|TRBJ1-4|.|TRBV19
TGTGCCAGTAGTATAGTCGGGGGGCCTAATGAAAAACTGTTTTTT
CASSIVGGPNEKLFF
>.|TRBJ1-2|TRBD1|TRBV19
TGTGCCAGTAGCCTGAGCCGGGACAGGGGACACTATGGCTACACCTTC
CASSLSRDRGHYGYTF
>.|TRBJ2-7|TRBD1|TRBV30
TGTGCCTGGAGTGAGTTTCGGGACAGGGTCTCCTACGAGCAGTACTTC
CAWSEFRDRVSYEQYF
>.|TRBJ1-4|.|TRBV4-3
TGCGCCAGCAGCCAGGCAGTTGTCACTAATGAAAAACTGTTTTTT
CASSQAVVTNEKLFF
>.|TRBJ1-2|.|TRBV6-5
TGTGCCAGCAGTTCCGGGGGACTGCCCTCTAACTATGGCTACACCTTC
CASSSGGLPSNYGYTF
>.|TRBJ1-5|TRBD1|TRBV7-2
TGTGCCAGCAGCTTCTCCGGGACAGGGGGTAATCAGCCCCAGCATTTT
CASSFSGTGGNQPQHF
>.|TRBJ1-2|TRBD1|TRBV2
TGTGCCAGCAGTGAGGCCGGGACAGTTTATGGCTACACCTTC
CASSEAGTVYGYTF
>.|TRBJ2-3|TRBD1|TRBV7-8
TGTGCCAGCTCTTGGCGAAGGACAGGGGTCGCAGATACGCAGTATTTT
CASSWRRTGVADTQYF
>few|TRBJ2-1|.|TRBV30
TGTGCCTGGCCGACGGGGGGCTACTACAATGAGCAGTTCTTC
CAWPTGGYYNEQFF
>.|TRBJ2-7|.|TRBV6-5
TGTGCCAGCAGTTCTCTGTGGGGGGTCGAGCAGTACTTC
CASSSLWGVEQYF
>.|TRBJ2-1|TRBD2|TRBV5-4
TGTGCCAGCAGCCTGGGACTAGCGGCCTACAATGAGCAGTTCTTC
CASSLGLAAYNEQFF
>.|TRBJ2-5|TRBD1|TRBV6-1
TGTGCCAGCAAACCCGGACAGGGTGAGACCCAGTACTTC
CASKPGQGETQYF
>few|TRBJ2-4|TRBD1|TRBV19
TGTGCCAGTAGTAATCGGGACAGGGGGGACATTCAGTACTTC
CASSNRDRGDIQYF
>.|TRBJ2-5|TRBD2|TRBV27
TGTGCCAGCAGTTCGAGGACTAGCACAGAGACCCAGTACTTC
CASSSRTSTETQYF
>.|TRBJ2-1|TRBD2|TRBV28
TGTGCCAGCAGTTTAAGGTTGACTAGCGGATACAATGAGCAGTTCTTC
CASSLRLTSGYNEQFF
>.|TRBJ2-1|.|TRBV7-2
TGTGCCAGCAGCCGTAGCGGAAACTCCTACAATGAGCAGTTCTTC
CASSRSGNSYNEQFF
>.|TRBJ2-2|.|TRBV7-6
TGTGCCAGCAGCAACAGGGTTATAGAAAGTCACACCGGGGAGCTGTTTTTT
CASSNRVIESHTGELFF
>.|TRBJ2-7|TRBD2|TRBV4-2
TGTGCCAGCAGCCGAGAACTGAGCGGGGGACACTCCTACGAGCAGTACTTC
CASSRELSGGHSYEQYF
>.|TRBJ1-1|TRBD1|TRBV4-2
TGTGCCAGCAGCCCCGGACAGGGAACCGACACTGAAGCTTTCTTT
CASSPGQGTDTEAFF
>.|TRBJ1-1|TRBD1|TRBV7-9
TGTGCCAGCAGCCCGGGGACAGGGGGATTCACTGAAGCTTTCTTT
CASSPGTGGFTEAFF